This TCR beta chain was recorded in a study of blood T cell repertoires in COVID-19. Whole-study context: The samples span acute and convalescent COVID-19 from the United States, Italy and Spain. PBMCs, B-cell-depleted T cells, or T cells were the source of the cDNA or gDNA that made up the material.

Method: immunoSEQ multiplex PCR; TCRdb's copy keeps in-frame clones and lacks some. The table lists 100,000 to 150,000 clones, about 89% of them singletons. The CDR3 sequence is 15 residues long. Germline CDR1 SGHVS, CDR2 FNYEAQ. The ends were cut back, 4 bases at V and 1 base at J, with 8 bases in the middle. Sequencing was performed on peripheral blood. The TCR sequence derives from a man aged 55 to 69 with COVID-19, enrolled during active disease. The J gene is TRBJ2-6, the V gene TRBV7-6; D uncertain. The CDR3 DNA follows: TGTGCCAGCAGCTCCCCCGGGTCTGGGGCCAACGTCCTGACTTTC. As protein: CASSSPGSGANVLTF.